This T cell receptor (beta chain) is drawn from a study of cytomegalovirus exposure and HLA in healthy donors. The wider study: As released early, the data held 80 million to 90 million unique TCRs from HLA-typed donors.

Overall study findings and caveats: The classifier was said to identify cytomegalovirus status with high specificity and sensitivity. Several top significant clusters appeared, in a later analysis, to be linked to common viral pathogens.

This CDR3 region has 14 residues. The V gene's germline CDR1 is SGHTA and CDR2 FQGNSA. Trimming removed 1 base from V and 4 bases from J; junction bases left unmatched: 3. PCR used 60 Vbeta primers and 13 Jbeta primers. Measured with immunoSEQ multiplex PCR; TCRdb has only the in-frame clones, and not every one. The table lists roughly 230,000 clones, around 90% of them singletons, with around 1.7% in the top ten. To note about this clone: Its antigen is not identified.

The V call is TRBV7-2, the J call TRBJ1-2; 7 nucleotides line up with TRBD1. The origin of this receptor is a girl between 2 and 10 years old in good health and CMV-seronegative. Sequencing input: PBMCs. The CDR3 protein is CASSLVGQVYGYTF. CDR3 sequence (DNA): TGTGCCAGCAGCTTAGTTGGACAGGTCTATGGCTACACCTTC.